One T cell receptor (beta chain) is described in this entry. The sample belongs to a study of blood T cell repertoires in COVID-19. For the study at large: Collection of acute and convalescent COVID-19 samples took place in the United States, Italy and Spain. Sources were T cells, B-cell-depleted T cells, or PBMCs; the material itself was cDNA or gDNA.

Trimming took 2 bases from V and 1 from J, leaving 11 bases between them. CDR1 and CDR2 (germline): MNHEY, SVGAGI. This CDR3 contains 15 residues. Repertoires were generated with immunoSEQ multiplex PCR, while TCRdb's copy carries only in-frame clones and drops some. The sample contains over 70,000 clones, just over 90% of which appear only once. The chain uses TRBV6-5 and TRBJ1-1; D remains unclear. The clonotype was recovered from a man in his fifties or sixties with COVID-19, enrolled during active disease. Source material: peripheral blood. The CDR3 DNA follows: TGTGCCAGCAGTTACCGTACAGTTGCGAACACTGAAGCTTTCTTT. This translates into CASSYRTVANTEAFF.